Sequencing of this T cell receptor beta chain was carried out in a study of shared clonotypes between healthy human individuals. The wider study: CD4 naive cells filled three plates per donor, CD4 memory three, CD8 naive two and CD8 memory one.

General study points: The four-donor shared clonotypes exceeded non-shared clonotypes in generation probability, with non-shared ones scoring lower.

For this clone: The antigen is undetermined.

The data were produced by immunoSEQ multiplex PCR, yet TCRdb's version contains in-frame clones alone and is incomplete. The sample shows some 2 million clones, 95% of them seen only once. CD45RA+ naive and CD45RA-negative memory subsets were separated from CD4+ cells. The clonotype was recovered from a man between 18 and 35 years old in good health. The sample was naive CD4+ T cells sorted from blood. Indicated subset: CD45RA+ positively selected.

The CDR3: CAISGVGDAEQYF. The CDR3 coding sequence is TGTGCCATCAGTGGAGTGGGGGACGCCGAGCAGTACTTC. This chain connects TRBV10-3 to TRBJ2-7; D may match TRBD1 or TRBD2 (5 bases each). The V end was cut by 4 bases, the J end by 6 bases, with 13 bases between. The CDR3 is made up of 13 amino acids. Per the germline V gene, CDR1 is ENHRY and CDR2 is SYGVKD.